Listed here are 7 T cell receptor beta chains from one sample, sequenced in a study of T cell responses to AZD1222 COVID-19 vaccine (dated by TCRdb to the early 2020s). This specimen's time point label, interpreted: about 28 days (+/-7) after the second vaccine dose. Libraries were constructed by the immunoSEQ multiplex PCR assay. The table comes from immuneACCESS by way of TCRdb, which keeps in-frame sequences with V and J called. Part of the clones is missing from these tables; in studies checked, under half for an unresolved V gene and the rest for unknown reasons. A total of about 140,000 clones appear in this sample, 80% to 95% of them only once. The biggest ten clones account for roughly 4% of the sample. The sequences come from peripheral blood, collected 28 days after the second AZD1222 dose. The receptors come from an adult who received the AZD1222 COVID-19 vaccine.

A single count supports this clone. This chain uses TRBV11-2 with TRBJ2-3, with 8 bases matching TRBD2. CDR1 and CDR2 from the germline V gene are SGHAT and FQNNGV. V shed 4 bases and J 6 bases; nucleotides not matched to a gene: 9. The CDR3 loop spans 15 amino acids. The CDR3 spells CASSSSGGPLDTQYF. The DNA for the CDR3 is TGTGCCAGCAGCTCATCGGGGGGGCCTCTCGATACGCAGTATTTT.

This clone is a singleton in its sample. V and J are TRBV7-2 and TRBJ2-5; D is unresolved. Trimming cost V 5 bases and J 2 bases, with 12 bases left between them. The germline CDR1 and CDR2 sequences are SGHTA and FQGNSA. The CDR3 runs 14 residues. CDR3: CASSPLTAQETQYF. As DNA, the CDR3 is TGTGCCAGCAGCCCGCTGACCGCTCAAGAGACCCAGTACTTC.

The chain employs TRBV4-2 and TRBJ2-7; perhaps TRBD2 as D (6 bases). Trimming left V 6 bases short and J 6 bases short, with 18 bases between. The V gene's germline CDR1 is LGHNA and CDR2 YNFKEQ. This CDR3 comprises 14 residues. The CDR3 protein is CASSSAGREGEQYF. CDR3 nucleotides: TGTGCCAGCAGTAGTGCGGGGAGAGAGGGCGAGCAGTACTTC.

J is TRBJ1-5 and V is TRBV3-1 (or the pseudogene TRBV3-2), with D unresolved. Per germline, CDR1 LGHDT and CDR2 YNNKEL (reference sequence). The CDR3 is 12 amino acids. Trimming left V 3 bases short and J 4 bases short, with 4 bases between. Written as DNA, the CDR3 is TGTGCCAGCAGCCAGATTAATCAGCCCCAGCATTTT. It codes for CASSQINQPQHF.

This clone was recorded once. The V gene is TRBV6-5, the J gene TRBJ2-7; tentatively, D is TRBD2 (5 bases). The CDR3 sequence is 15 residues long. Trimming removed 0 bases at V and 4 bases at J, with 13 bases between. Germline-derived CDR1 and CDR2 are MNHEY and SVGAGI. The chain's CDR3 is CASSYSETAGYEQYF. DNA of the CDR3: TGTGCCAGCAGTTACTCGGAGACGGCGGGTTACGAGCAGTACTTC.

The chain recombines TRBV6-5 with TRBJ1-1; no reliable D call. The germline V and J ends were trimmed by 6 bases and 1 base, with 12 bases remaining between them. The CDR3 is 14 amino acids. CDR1 is MNHEY and CDR2 is SVGAGI in the germline V gene. The CDR3 here is CASSSDVRNTEAFF. The DNA for the CDR3 is TGTGCCAGCAGCTCGGACGTCCGGAACACTGAAGCTTTCTTT.

This clone was detected only once. The V and J genes are TRBV14 and TRBJ2-7, with no clear D. This CDR3 contains 14 residues. Trimming removed 3 bases from V and 10 bases from J, with 19 bases in between. CDR1 is SGHDN and CDR2 is FVKESK in the germline V gene. The CDR3 bases are TGTGCCAGCAGCCAGGGCCGGAGAGAGGCTCTACAGTACTTC. Protein product: CASSQGRREALQYF.